These T cell receptor beta chains were read from a single sample in a study of cytomegalovirus exposure and HLA in healthy donors. TCRdb keeps only in-frame clones here, not all; method: immunoSEQ multiplex PCR. Here the sample spans 66,000 or so clones, around 97% being singletons. Sequencing used PBMCs. These receptor sequences come from a woman aged 18-30 years in good health and CMV-seropositive. Both conserved end residues are part of each CDR3. The order of the fields is CDR3 DNA, CDR3 protein, J gene, CDR3 length, clone size, D gene, V gene. A D gene is named only where the DNA matches it firmly. Expanded clones get a size class; other rows say once, few or many, or leave the size out.

CDR3nt: TGTGCCAGCAGCCAATCGCTCAGCACCGGGGAGCTGTTTTTT
CDR3aa: CASSQSLSTGELFF
j_gene: TRBJ2-2
len: 14
abundance: NA
d_gene: NA
v_gene: TRBV16

CDR3nt: TGTGCCAGCAGCCAAGATAACAATGAGCAGTTCTTC
CDR3aa: CASSQDNNEQFF
j_gene: TRBJ2-1
len: 12
abundance: NA
d_gene: NA
v_gene: TRBV14

CDR3nt: TGTGCCAGCAGTGAAGAGGAACAGGGGTCAGATACGCAGTATTTT
CDR3aa: CASSEEEQGSDTQYF
j_gene: TRBJ2-3
len: 15
abundance: NA
d_gene: TRBD1
v_gene: TRBV6-1

CDR3nt: TGTGCCAGCAGCCCATGGGGGGGGGCCAGCTCCTACAATGAGCAGTTCTTC
CDR3aa: CASSPWGGASSYNEQFF
j_gene: TRBJ2-1
len: 17
abundance: NA
d_gene: NA
v_gene: TRBV7-8

CDR3nt: TGTGCCAGCAGCTTGGGACTAGCGGGAGTATTAGATACGCAGTATTTT
CDR3aa: CASSLGLAGVLDTQYF
j_gene: TRBJ2-3
len: 16
abundance: NA
d_gene: TRBD2
v_gene: TRBV5-6

CDR3nt: TGCAGCGTTGGGGGACTAGCGGGAGAATCAGATACGCAGTATTTT
CDR3aa: CSVGGLAGESDTQYF
j_gene: TRBJ2-3
len: 15
abundance: NA
d_gene: TRBD2
v_gene: TRBV29-1

CDR3nt: TGTGCCATCAGTGACCCGGGACAGGGTCAGTTTGGGTTCACAGATACGCAGTATTTT
CDR3aa: CAISDPGQGQFGFTDTQYF
j_gene: TRBJ2-3
len: 19
abundance: NA
d_gene: TRBD1
v_gene: TRBV10-3

CDR3nt: TGTGCCAGCAGTTCAGGGGTAAGGGAGACCCAGTACTTC
CDR3aa: CASSSGVRETQYF
j_gene: TRBJ2-5
len: 13
abundance: few
d_gene: NA
v_gene: TRBV5-6

CDR3nt: TGTGCCAGCAGCACCCGGCAGGGGGCATCTGGAAACACCATATATTTT
CDR3aa: CASSTRQGASGNTIYF
j_gene: TRBJ1-3
len: 16
abundance: NA
d_gene: TRBD1
v_gene: TRBV7-9

CDR3nt: TGTGCCAGCAGTAGGACAGTGAGCTCCTACGAGCAGTACTTC
CDR3aa: CASSRTVSSYEQYF
j_gene: TRBJ2-7
len: 14
abundance: NA
d_gene: NA
v_gene: TRBV2